The 32 T cell receptor beta chains given below trace back to one sample, sequenced in a study of naive and memory T cell subsets. Two oligonucleotides, mixed equimolar, formed the beta constant-region primer covering TRBC1 and TRBC2. Four rounds of PCR amplified the ligated cDNA using nested alpha and beta constant-region primers plus SP2. One entry per CDR3 protein results from TCRdb running MiXCR on the UMI-ligation and nested PCR reads. Seen here are some 82,000 distinct CDR3 sequences, 9% observed once, and the top ten hold 1.2%. The sequencing sample was made of naive CD8+ T cells from blood. Receptor source: a human donor in good health.

V usage is TRBV28 and J usage is TRBJ2-7; TRBD2 matches 15 bases. Germline CDR1 reads MDHEN; CDR2 reads SYDVKM. The CDR3 consists of 19 residues. V gave up 7 bases and J gave up 2 bases; unmatched junction bases: 15. The chain's CDR3 is CASMSKNGTSGRRTYEQYF. CDR3 bases: TGTGCCAGCATGAGCAAGAACGGGACTAGCGGGAGGAGGACCTACGAGCAGTACTTC.

The chain carries TRBV28 and TRBJ2-7; 7 nucleotides match TRBD1. CDR1 and CDR2 (germline): MDHEN, SYDVKM. The ends lost 7 bases at V and 6 bases at J; junction bases unmatched: 6. CDR3 size: 12 residues. The CDR3: CASTTGEGEQYF. As DNA, the CDR3 is TGTGCCAGCACTACAGGGGAAGGCGAGCAGTACTTC.

This sequence joins TRBV25-1 and TRBJ2-7; 8 positions match TRBD2. J was trimmed by 5 bases and V by 3 bases; bases with no gene match: 9. The CDR3 runs to 15 residues. The germline CDR1 and CDR2 sequences are MGHDK and SYGVNS. The CDR3 coding sequence is TGTGCCAGCAGTGATATACCGGGAGGGCCACACGAGCAGTACTTC. Amino acids: CASSDIPGGPHEQYF.

The sample holds a few counts of this clonotype. This rearrangement joins TRBV6-5 to TRBJ2-7, with 10 bases matching TRBD1. Germline V gene sequence: CDR1 MNHEY, CDR2 SVGAGI. The junction had 10 bases not matched to a gene; V was cut back by 6 bases and J by 5 bases. The CDR3 sequence is 15 residues long. The CDR3 coding sequence is TGTGCCAGCAGCGGAGCGCGTGGACAGGGGGACGAGCAGTACTTC. It encodes CASSGARGQGDEQYF.

This clonotype has ten or more counts. V and J are TRBV29-1 and TRBJ2-1, with 9 bases lining up with TRBD2. The CDR3 has 17 residues. Losses at the gene ends were 3 bases for V and 1 base for J; bases not matched to a gene: 10. Germline V lookup: CDR1 SQVTM, CDR2 ANQGSEA. CDR3 sequence reads: CSVDDTREGRSYNEQFF. DNA for the CDR3: TGCAGCGTTGACGATACGCGGGAGGGCCGATCCTACAATGAGCAGTTCTTC.

This chain connects TRBV5-5 to TRBJ2-7; perhaps TRBD2 as D (5 bases). The CDR3 has 16 residues. The V end was cut by 1 base, the J end by 0 bases, with 14 bases between. Germline V gene data show CDR1 as SGHKS and CDR2 as YYEKEE (reference sequence). The CDR3 bases are TGTGCCAGCAGCTTGTTCAGTCTACGGGACTCCTACGAGCAGTACTTC. Amino acids: CASSLFSLRDSYEQYF.

This clonotype was seen more than once but under ten times. The chain uses TRBV29-1 and TRBJ2-5, with D perhaps being TRBD1 or TRBD2 (5 bases each). The CDR3 has 13 residues. The V end lost 4 bases, the J end lost 3 bases, and 12 bases lay between the germline ends. In germline, CDR1 is SQVTM, CDR2 ANQGSEA. The CDR3 loop is CSVVGPGEETQYF. CDR3 sequence (DNA): TGCAGCGTTGTGGGGCCCGGGGAAGAGACCCAGTACTTC.

The sample holds many counts of this clonotype. The rearrangement links TRBV30 to TRBJ2-7; D remains unclear. The CDR3 covers 13 residues. CDR1 and CDR2 from the germline V gene are GTSNPN and SVGIG (reference sequence). Deletions cut 3 bases from V and 0 bases from J, with 9 bases between. The DNA for the CDR3 is TGTGCCTGGAGCACCAGGAGCTCCTACGAGCAGTACTTC. This encodes CAWSTRSSYEQYF.

J is TRBJ2-1 and V is TRBV20-1, with 12 nucleotides matching TRBD2. Germline lookup yields CDR1 DFQATT and CDR2 SNEGSKA (reference sequence). With 4 bases clipped from V and 5 bases from J, the junction kept 3 bases outside the gene matches. The length of the CDR3 is 14 residues. CDR3 sequence reads: CSANGLAGHNEQFF. The CDR3 DNA reads TGCAGTGCTAACGGACTAGCGGGACACAATGAGCAGTTCTTC.

This clonotype was detected many times. The chain couples TRBV7-9 to TRBJ2-1; the match to TRBD2 covers 10 bases. V shed 7 bases and J 12 bases; nucleotides not matched to a gene: 21. The germline V gene has CDR1 SEHNR and CDR2 FQNEAQ (reference sequence). The CDR3 loop spans 17 amino acids. DNA for the CDR3: TGTGCCAGCACCCTGGGGGCCGGGGGGACTAGCGAGTCTGGGCAGTTCTTC. Encoded protein: CASTLGAGGTSESGQFF.

At least ten counts were recorded for this clonotype. V and J are TRBV10-3 and TRBJ1-3; 8 nucleotides agree with TRBD1. In germline, CDR1 is ENHRY, CDR2 SYGVKD. This CDR3 region has 18 residues. Unmatched junction bases numbered 13, after V lost 6 bases and J lost 0 bases. The CDR3 DNA sequence: TGTGCCATCAGGGACAGGGATGTTAGCCCGGCCTCTGGAAACACCATATATTTT. Its protein is CAIRDRDVSPASGNTIYF.

CDR3 sequence (DNA): TGCAGTGCTCAGTTCCAGGGAAGCTCCTACGAGCAGTACTTC. Protein sequence: CSAQFQGSSYEQYF. The chain joins TRBV20-1 to TRBJ2-7, with D tentatively TRBD1 (5 bases). V was clipped by 5 bases and J by 0 bases, with 14 bases between them. The germline CDR1 and CDR2 sequences are DFQATT and SNEGSKA (reference sequence). The CDR3 contains 14 residues.

This sequence joins TRBV10-3 and TRBJ2-3; D is uncertain. The V gene's germline CDR1 is ENHRY and CDR2 SYGVKD. There are 16 residues in the CDR3. Between the trimmed V and J ends, which lost 8 bases and 1 base, there was a span of 19 bases. The CDR3, as DNA: TGTGCCATCTGGAACAGACCGTTAGAGGGCACAGATACGCAGTATTTT. Encoded protein: CAIWNRPLEGTDTQYF.

This clonotype was observed many times. The chain employs TRBV29-1 and TRBJ2-6, with 9 positions matching TRBD1. Trimming at V came to 3 bases and at J to 4 bases, leaving 7 bases not matched to a gene. The CDR3 runs 16 residues. Germline CDR1 and CDR2: SQVTM and ANQGSEA. The CDR3 DNA sequence: TGCAGCGTTGAGGAACAGGGGGCGTGGGGGGCCAACGTCCTGACTTTC. Protein: CSVEEQGAWGANVLTF.

This clonotype was detected ten times or more. The chain combines TRBV27 with TRBJ2-3, with D perhaps TRBD2 (7 bases). Trimming took 6 bases from V and 3 from J, leaving 16 bases between them. The CDR3 contains 15 residues. Germline CDR1 is MNHEY and CDR2 is SMNVEV (reference sequence). CDR3 DNA: TGTGCCAGCAGCCCCAGGGGAGGGAGAACAGATACGCAGTATTTT. Its translation is CASSPRGGRTDTQYF.

The V and J genes are TRBV2 and TRBJ2-7; D not resolved. CDR1 and CDR2 (germline): SNHLY, FYNNEI. CDR3 length: 13 residues. V dropped 10 bases and J dropped 3 bases, with 16 bases sitting between them. The CDR3 region is CAIPRTVDYEQYF. For the CDR3, the DNA is TGTGCCATCCCGAGGACGGTTGACTACGAGCAGTACTTC.

V is TRBV3-1 and J is TRBJ2-7, with D possibly matching TRBD2 (5 bases). Trimming pared 1 base from V and 6 bases from J, leaving 10 bases between. Per germline, CDR1 LGHDT and CDR2 YNNKEL (reference sequence). This CDR3 is built from 13 residues. Written as DNA, the CDR3 is TGTGCCAGCAGCCAAGGGGGAGACTCCGAGCAGTACTTC. This codes for CASSQGGDSEQYF.

This clonotype was observed a few times. The CDR3 region has the DNA TGTGCCAGCAGCAACCGGGACAGCTTGAACACTGAAGCTTTCTTT. Its protein product is CASSNRDSLNTEAFF. The chain has TRBV11-3 and TRBJ1-1, with TRBD1 matching over 7 bases. The CDR3 runs to 15 residues. The V segment lost 5 bases and the J segment 0 bases; nucleotides outside the gene matches: 6. Per the germline V gene, CDR1 is SGHNT and CDR2 is YENEEA.

The genes are TRBV12-3 or TRBV12-4 and TRBJ2-7; D is unresolved. Trimming removed 8 bases from V and 5 bases from J, with 13 bases in between. This CDR3 spans 12 amino acids. The CDR3 spells CASGNHGHEQYF. The CDR3 DNA follows: TGTGCCAGCGGGAATCACGGCCACGAGCAGTACTTC.

This clonotype was seen a handful of times. The chain combines TRBV20-1 with TRBJ1-1; the match to TRBD1 covers 12 bases. Unmatched junction bases numbered 8, after V lost 2 bases and J lost 4 bases. CDR1 is DFQATT, CDR2 SNEGSKA, per germline (reference sequence). CDR3 length equals 16 residues. The CDR3 spells CSARHRDRGLGTEAFF. In DNA, the CDR3 is TGCAGTGCTAGACATCGGGACAGGGGGCTTGGCACTGAAGCTTTCTTT.

In this sample, this clonotype turned up many times. The V and J genes are TRBV24-1 and TRBJ2-2; D is perhaps TRBD1 (5 bases). The V end was cut by 9 bases, the J end by 4 bases, with 20 bases between. The CDR3 length is 16 residues. Looked up from germline, CDR1 is KGHDR and CDR2 is SFDVKD. The CDR3 here is CATAPGRERVTGELFF. The CDR3 nucleotides read TGTGCCACCGCCCCGGGCAGGGAAAGAGTCACCGGGGAGCTGTTTTTT.

This clonotype was seen a few times. The chain couples TRBV29-1 to TRBJ2-1; 8 bases line up with TRBD2. CDR3 length: 13 amino acids. Per germline, CDR1 SQVTM and CDR2 ANQGSEA. Unmatched junction bases numbered 8, after V lost 5 bases and J lost 8 bases. The chain's CDR3 is CSVPGLVNHEQFF. CDR3 coding DNA: TGCAGCGTTCCGGGACTAGTTAACCATGAGCAGTTCTTC.

In this sample, this clonotype turned up many times. The chain is built from TRBV7-6 and TRBJ2-5, with D possibly being TRBD2 (6 bases). The CDR3 loop spans 16 amino acids. V lost 1 base and J lost 2, with 14 bases in between. The germline V gene encodes CDR1 SGHVS and CDR2 FNYEAQ. CDR3 coding DNA: TGTGCCAGCAGCTTAGTAGGCGGGACGTATCAAGAGACCCAGTACTTC. It codes for CASSLVGGTYQETQYF.

The chain couples TRBV5-1 to TRBJ2-1; 7 bases match TRBD2. Germline trimming cut 4 bases from V and 7 bases from J; bases unmatched to any gene: 14. The germline V gene encodes CDR1 SGHRS and CDR2 YFSETQ. The CDR3 loop spans 16 amino acids. This chain's CDR3 is CASSPETAFSGNEQFF. The CDR3 DNA reads TGCGCCAGCAGCCCCGAAACCGCCTTTAGCGGGAATGAGCAGTTCTTC. The full variable domain, with the rest looked up from reference TRBV5-1 and TRBJ2-1, is KAGVTQTPRYLIKTRGQQVTLSCSPISGHRSVSWYQQTPGQGLQFLFEYFSETQRNKGNFPGRFSGRQFSNSRSEMNVSTLELGDSALYLCASSPETAFSGNEQFFGPGTRLTVL.

This clonotype was recorded many times. The rearrangement uses TRBV10-2 and TRBJ1-5, with a possible D match to TRBD1 (6 bases). V was clipped by 6 bases and J by 6 bases, with 12 bases between them. Germline values: CDR1 WSHSY, CDR2 SAAADI. There are 13 residues in the CDR3. The CDR3 region is CASSLGGVQPQHF. The CDR3, as DNA: TGCGCCAGCAGCCTTGGGGGCGTTCAGCCCCAGCATTTT.

In its sample, this clonotype was seen many times. The chain employs TRBV5-5 and TRBJ2-3; no clear D gene. The CDR3 loop spans 15 amino acids. Germline CDR1 is SGHKS and CDR2 is YYEKEE (reference sequence). The V gene lost 0 bases and the J gene lost 5 bases, with 13 bases spanning the gap. The CDR3 DNA reads TGTGCCAGCAGCTTGGAGGTGGGATCGAGAGATACGCAGTATTTT. Its protein is CASSLEVGSRDTQYF. Complete variable domain (other parts from reference TRBV5-5 and TRBJ2-3): DAGVTQSPTHLIKTRGQQVTLRCSPISGHKSVSWYQQVLGQGPQFIFQYYEKEERGRGNFPDRFSARQFPNYSSELNVNALLLGDSALYLCASSLEVGSRDTQYFGPGTRLTVL.

In its sample, this clonotype was seen many times. The V and J genes are TRBV9 and TRBJ1-2, with a weak D call TRBD1 (6 bases). V shed 3 bases and J shed 2 bases, with 11 bases lying between them. CDR3 length: 14 amino acids. Germline loops: CDR1 SGDLS, CDR2 YYNGEE. The CDR3 sequence: CASSAQGPNYGYTF. The CDR3, as DNA: TGTGCCAGCAGCGCCCAGGGGCCCAACTATGGCTACACCTTC.

The sample holds one count of this clonotype. The chain joins TRBV25-1 to TRBJ2-7; no clear D gene. Germline values: CDR1 MGHDK, CDR2 SYGVNS. The CDR3 runs 15 residues. V was cut by 0 bases and J by 2 bases, with 11 bases left in between. The CDR3 protein is CASSEYPGPPYEQYF. The CDR3, as DNA: TGTGCCAGCAGTGAATATCCCGGACCTCCCTACGAGCAGTACTTC.

The V gene is TRBV24-1, the J gene TRBJ2-3, with TRBD1 matching 7 bases. V shed 8 bases and J 2 bases; nucleotides not matched to a gene: 3. The germline gives CDR1 KGHDR, CDR2 SFDVKD. The length of the CDR3 is 13 residues. The CDR3 DNA reads as TGTGCCACCAAGGGACAGCTCACAGATACGCAGTATTTT. Its translation: CATKGQLTDTQYF.

There are many counts of this clonotype. The V call is TRBV12-3 or TRBV12-4, the J call TRBJ1-2; D unclear. This CDR3 is built from 11 residues. Trimming cost V 6 bases and J 5 bases, with 7 bases left between them. CDR3 sequence reads: CASSTKYGYTF. CDR3 coding DNA: TGTGCCAGCAGCACAAAGTATGGCTACACCTTC.

The sample holds a few counts of this clonotype. The genes are TRBV12-3 or TRBV12-4 and TRBJ2-1; no firm D call. The CDR3 contains 15 residues. V was pared by 5 bases and J by 0 bases, with 11 bases between. CDR3 region: CASSDSTSSYNEQFF. CDR3 in DNA: TGTGCCAGCAGTGATTCTACGAGCTCCTACAATGAGCAGTTCTTC.

The chain employs TRBV5-4 and TRBJ2-2; tentative D call: TRBD1 (6 bases). The V end lost 9 bases, the J end lost 0 bases, and 9 bases lay between the germline ends. Germline V gene data show CDR1 as SGHNT and CDR2 as YYREEE (reference sequence). This CDR3 spans 13 amino acids. Written as DNA, the CDR3 is TGTGCCACAGGACAGACGAACACCGGGGAGCTGTTTTTT. Translation gives CATGQTNTGELFF.